This is a list of T cell receptor beta chains from one sample in a study of breast tumors, draining lymph nodes, adjacent tissues. TCRdb recomputed calls from the multiplex PCR reads with MiXCR, one row per CDR3 protein. Seen here are about 7,600 distinct CDR3 sequences, around 74% observed once, and the top ten hold over 40%. Sequenced: tumor-adjacent breast tissue. These receptor sequences come from a female donor with breast cancer. Some clones in this sample may be carry-over from other donors' samples. Both conserved end residues are part of each CDR3. D genes are given only for firm matches. Where a row states a size, it is once, few, many or the class of an expanded clone; other rows omit it.

size | V | D | CDR3
many | TRBV11-2 | . | CASSVGRRGFNEQFF
large | TRBV10-1 | . | CASSETGYEQYF
. | TRBV5-1 | TRBD2 | CASSLTAGGGYEQFF
many | TRBV18 | TRBD1 | CASSPRGRDEQYF
. | TRBV6-6 | TRBD2 | CASSYIAGGPNEQFF
. | TRBV5-6 | . | CANKLGQTNSPLHF
. | TRBV20-1 | . | CSASGLTDTQYF
medium-sized | TRBV19 | TRBD1 | CASSIDYRGDYTF
. | TRBV30 | . | CAWSVGWTPLSPLHF
. | TRBV20-1 | TRBD2 | CSARDPLAVFVNEQFF
. | TRBV12-5 | . | CASGSQYTDTQYF
. | TRBV11-2 | TRBD2 | CASRLLAGANTGELFF
. | TRBV2 | TRBD2 | CASSSLAGGPQTQYF
medium-sized | TRBV7-3 | TRBD1 | CASSPFTTGGYKNTGELFF
. | TRBV7-2 | . | CASSPTTLEQYF
medium-sized | TRBV20-1 | . | CSAPSSDTSNYGYTF